Described below is a single TCR beta chain sequence and its context. Its antigen is unidentified. The data are from a study of cytomegalovirus exposure and HLA in healthy donors. Study results and limitations: Reportedly, HLA-A and HLA-B alleles of most subjects were accurately predicted from TCR beta. Of the V segments, some could not be distinguished, including TRBV6-2 and TRBV6-3, and were excluded. When the data were analyzed later, several of the most significant clusters appeared to be linked to common viral pathogens.

This CDR3 has 14 amino acids. Trimming took off 5 bases at V and 4 bases at J, with 12 bases between the two ends. Germline values: CDR1 MNHEY, CDR2 SMNVEV (reference sequence). A multiplex PCR was run with 60 Vbeta primers and 13 Jbeta primers. Here immunoSEQ multiplex PCR was the method, and the copy in TCRdb shows in-frame clones only, minus some. The table gives 150,000 to 200,000 clones; the top ten clones make up 6.5% of it. V is TRBV27 and J is TRBJ1-5, with TRBD1 as a possible D gene (5 bases). Input material: PBMCs. The sequence came from a man younger than 45 in good health and CMV-seronegative. CDR3 nucleotide sequence: TGTGCCAGCAGTAACAGAGCAGGGAATCAGCCCCAGCATTTT. This codes for CASSNRAGNQPQHF.